The T cell receptor beta chain under discussion was sequenced for a study of siplizumab effects on memory and regulatory T cells. Study-level points and caveats: It seemed that naive T cells were more diverse than memory cells and were major contributors to the alloresponse.

The table came from immunoSEQ multiplex PCR; TCRdb's copy has only in-frame clones and leaves some out. The data hold over 95,000 clones, with approximately 92% observed a single time. In regard to this clone: The target antigen is unknown.

Trimming pared 6 bases from V and 1 base from J, leaving 7 bases between. CDR1 LNHDA and CDR2 SQIVND come from the germline V gene (reference sequence). The CDR3 consists of 13 residues. The specimen was non-Treg CD4+ T cells sorted from blood. The chain uses TRBV19 and TRBJ1-5, with a possible D match to TRBD1 (5 bases). The clonotype originates from a human donor in good health. The CDR3 sequence: CASSRDSNQPQHF. In DNA form, the CDR3 reads TGTGCCAGTAGCAGGGACAGCAATCAGCCCCAGCATTTT.